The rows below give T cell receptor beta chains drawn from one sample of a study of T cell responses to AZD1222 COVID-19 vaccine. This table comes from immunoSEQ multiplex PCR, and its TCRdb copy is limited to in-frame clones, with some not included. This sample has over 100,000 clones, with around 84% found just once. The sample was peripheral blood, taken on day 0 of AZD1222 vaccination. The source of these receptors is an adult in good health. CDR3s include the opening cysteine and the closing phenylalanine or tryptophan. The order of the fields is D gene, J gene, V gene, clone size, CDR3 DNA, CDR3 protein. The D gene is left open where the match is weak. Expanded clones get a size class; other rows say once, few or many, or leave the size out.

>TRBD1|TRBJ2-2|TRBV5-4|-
TGTGCCAGCAGCACCCGAACCCCTGGACAGGCCGGGGAGCTGTTTTTT
CASSTRTPGQAGELFF
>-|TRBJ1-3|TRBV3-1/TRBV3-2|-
TGTGCCAGCAGCCAAGTTTGGGGCTCTGGAAACACCATATATTTT
CASSQVWGSGNTIYF
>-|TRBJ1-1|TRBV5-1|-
TGCGCCAGCAGCTGGGGGAACACTGAAGCTTTCTTT
CASSWGNTEAFF
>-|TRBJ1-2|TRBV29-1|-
TGCAGCACCCTAGGCAGTGGCTACACCTTC
CSTLGSGYTF
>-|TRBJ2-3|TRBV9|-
TGTGCCAGCAGCGTAGTTGGACTCGACACAGATACGCAGTATTTT
CASSVVGLDTDTQYF
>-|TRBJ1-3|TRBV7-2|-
TGTGCCAGCAGCCCCCATGGAAACACCATATATTTT
CASSPHGNTIYF
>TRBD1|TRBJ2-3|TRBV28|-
TGTGCCAGCATAGATACTCGCAGGGGGAATGTAGATACGCAGTATTTT
CASIDTRRGNVDTQYF
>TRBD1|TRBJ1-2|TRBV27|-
TGTGCCACCTCGCAGGGGGGGCTTGGCTACACCTTC
CATSQGGLGYTF
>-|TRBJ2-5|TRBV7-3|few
TGTGCCAGCAGCCGAGGACACACCGAGACCCAGTACTTC
CASSRGHTETQYF
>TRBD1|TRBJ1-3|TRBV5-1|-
TGCGCCAGCAGCTTGACAGGGGGCTACGGAAACACCATATATTTT
CASSLTGGYGNTIYF
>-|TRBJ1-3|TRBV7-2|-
TGTGCCAGCAGCCTGCTTGGGGGGCCCTCCTCTGGAAACACCATATATTTT
CASSLLGGPSSGNTIYF
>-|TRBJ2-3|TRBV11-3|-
TGTGCCAGCACCAAGGACAGCATGGGGGATACGCAGTATTTT
CASTKDSMGDTQYF
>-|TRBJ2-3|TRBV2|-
TGTGCCAGCACCCCCCCGAGGGGTTACGGGAGCACAGATACGCAGTATTTT
CASTPPRGYGSTDTQYF
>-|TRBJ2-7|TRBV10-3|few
TGTGCCATCAGGTCCCGGGGCCTGCTTGGCGAGCAGTACTTC
CAIRSRGLLGEQYF
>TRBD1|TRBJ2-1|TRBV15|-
TGTGCCACCAGCTCCCAACAGGGGAATGAGCAGTTCTTC
CATSSQQGNEQFF
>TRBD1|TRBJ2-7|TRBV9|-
TGTGCCAGCAGCCGGGACAGAGACTACGAGCAGTACTTC
CASSRDRDYEQYF
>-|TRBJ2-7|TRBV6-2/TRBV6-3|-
TGTGCCAGCAGTTTCGTTCCCACGTTGGGATTCTACGAGCAGTACTTC
CASSFVPTLGFYEQYF
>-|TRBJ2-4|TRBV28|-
TGTGCCAGCAGGGGTGAGGGGCTAGCCAAAAACATTCAGTACTTC
CASRGEGLAKNIQYF
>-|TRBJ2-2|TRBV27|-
TGTGCCAGCAGTTCTAGGGGGGCCGGGGAGCTGTTTTTT
CASSSRGAGELFF
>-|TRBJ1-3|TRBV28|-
TGTGCCACGCTGGGCGGCTTAGGAAACACCATATATTTT
CATLGGLGNTIYF
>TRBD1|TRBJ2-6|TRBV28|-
TGTGCCAGCAGTCCAAGACAGGGAGCCGGGGCCAACGTCCTGACTTTC
CASSPRQGAGANVLTF
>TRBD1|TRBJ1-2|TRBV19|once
TGTGCCAGTAGCTATCTGACAGGGAAGAGCCTAGGCTATGGCTACACCTTC
CASSYLTGKSLGYGYTF
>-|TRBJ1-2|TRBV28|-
TGTGCCAGCAGCCCCACTGATCCTATCGGCTACACCTTC
CASSPTDPIGYTF
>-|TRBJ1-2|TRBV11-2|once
TGTGCCAGCAGTGATCGAGCCGTAGGGTTGGGTGGCTACACCTTC
CASSDRAVGLGGYTF
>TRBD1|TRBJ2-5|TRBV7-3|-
TGTGCCAGCAGCTTATTAGGGCGTGGGACAGCAGAGACCCAGTACTTC
CASSLLGRGTAETQYF
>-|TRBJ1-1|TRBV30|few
TGTGCCTGGAGCGGCAACCGTGGGGTGAACACTGAAGCTTTCTTT
CAWSGNRGVNTEAFF
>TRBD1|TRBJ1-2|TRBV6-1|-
TGTGCCAGCAGTGAATCAGGGGGCGCTCCCCTTGACTATGGCTACACCTTC
CASSESGGAPLDYGYTF
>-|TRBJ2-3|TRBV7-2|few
TGTGCCAGCAGCTTAGCCCGACACACAGATACGCAGTATTTT
CASSLARHTDTQYF
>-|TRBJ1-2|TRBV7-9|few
TGTGCCAGCAGCTTAGTGGACCAAAACTATGGCTACACCTTC
CASSLVDQNYGYTF
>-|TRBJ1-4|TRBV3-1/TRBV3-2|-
TGTGCCAGCAGCCGGGTTTTGGGGTTAGCTAATGAAAAACTGTTTTTT
CASSRVLGLANEKLFF
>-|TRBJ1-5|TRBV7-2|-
TGTGCCAGCAGCTTATGGGGGGGGCTCTATAGCAATCAGCCCCAGCATTTT
CASSLWGGLYSNQPQHF
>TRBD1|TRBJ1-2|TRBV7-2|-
TGTGCCAGCAGCCGCGGGACAGGGGGTTTCGATGGCTACACCTTC
CASSRGTGGFDGYTF